One and the same sample provided the 5 T cell receptor beta chains below, sequenced in a study of response to subunit inactivated influenza vaccine. One entry per CDR3 protein, called by TCRdb with MiXCR from the RT-PCR reads. This repertoire shows over 450,000 distinct CDR3 sequences, roughly 13% found once; its top ten account for about 12%. The sample here was PBMCs from blood, taken 40 to 50 days after vaccination. The receptors here all came from a man aged 50-60 years who received an inactivated influenza vaccine.

The sample holds a few counts of this clonotype. The rearrangement links TRBV7-2 to TRBJ2-4, with TRBD2 as a possible D gene (6 bases). The V gene's germline CDR1 is SGHTA and CDR2 FQGNSA. Trimming removed 5 bases at V and 6 bases at J, with 11 bases between. This CDR3 comprises 13 residues. As DNA, the CDR3 is TGTGCCAGCAGCCCGAGCGGGCGAAACATTCAGTACTTC. Encoded protein: CASSPSGRNIQYF.

This clonotype turned up a few times. The chain couples TRBV4-3 to TRBJ2-5; no clear D gene. With 4 bases removed from V and 2 bases from J, the gap between germline ends came to 8 bases. Germline CDR1 and CDR2: LGHNA and YSLEER. This CDR3 region has 13 residues. Written as DNA, the CDR3 is TGCGCCAGCAGCCGAGAGCAGCAAGAGACCCAGTACTTC. Translating gives CASSREQQETQYF.

Only a few counts were recorded for this clonotype. This chain uses TRBV11-3 with TRBJ1-1; D remains ambiguous. Trimming pared 0 bases from V and 5 bases from J, leaving 7 bases between. CDR1 and CDR2 (germline): SGHNT, YENEEA. The CDR3 totals 13 residues. The CDR3, as DNA: TGTGCCAGCAGCTTAGACGCGTGGACTGAAGCTTTCTTT. Protein: CASSLDAWTEAFF.

This clonotype was observed many times. The chain combines TRBV29-1 with TRBJ2-5, with 16 bases lining up with TRBD2. The CDR3 extends over 21 amino acids. J gave up 1 base and V 0 bases, and 14 bases lay outside the gene matches. CDR1 and CDR2 from the germline V gene are SQVTM and ANQGSEA. CDR3 loop: CSVEDLGTSGRAIQPQETQYF. CDR3 coding DNA: TGCAGCGTTGAAGATCTTGGGACTAGCGGGAGGGCCATTCAACCCCAAGAGACCCAGTACTTC.

V is TRBV7-7 and J is TRBJ2-1; TRBD1 matches 7 bases. This CDR3 has 15 amino acids. Germline lookup yields CDR1 SSHAT and CDR2 FNYEAQ (reference sequence). Trimming removed 5 bases from V and 8 bases from J; junction bases left unmatched: 12. In nucleotides, the CDR3 is TGTGCCAGCAGCCGGGGACAGAGGGCGCAGGATGAGCAGTTCTTC. Protein product: CASSRGQRAQDEQFF.